This TCR beta chain was captured by sequencing in a study of cytomegalovirus exposure and HLA in healthy donors. The overall study: Genetic ancestry analysis placed over 75% of the 300 to 400 donors that were genotyped in the Caucasian-associated cluster.

The germline CDR1 and CDR2 sequences are SGHAT and FQNNGV. V was trimmed by 5 bases and J by 2 bases, leaving 13 bases between them. There are 14 residues in the CDR3. The PCR was carried out with 60 Vbeta primers and 13 Jbeta primers. Measured with immunoSEQ multiplex PCR; TCRdb has only the in-frame clones, and not every one. The repertoire holds approximately 180,000 clones, with just over 75% as singletons. Whole-study results and caveats: By a later analysis, the bulk of CMV-associated TCR beta chains appeared HLA-restricted.

This clone was detected a few times. The target antigen is unknown. The chain couples TRBV11-2 to TRBJ2-7; possible D gene TRBD2, 6 bases. Input material: PBMCs. The source is a woman in her thirties in good health and CMV-seropositive. CDR3 nucleotide sequence: TGTGCCAGCAGCGCCGAGTGGGGGGCCTACGAGCAGTACTTC. Translated: CASSAEWGAYEQYF.